This T cell receptor beta chain derives from a study of cytomegalovirus exposure and HLA in healthy donors. V was clipped by 1 base and J by 1 base, with 14 bases between them. CDR1 is SGHTA and CDR2 is FQGNSA in the germline V gene. The length of the CDR3 is 17 residues. Primers: 60 Vbeta forward and 13 Jbeta reverse. This table comes from immunoSEQ multiplex PCR, and its TCRdb copy is limited to in-frame clones, with some not included. The sample includes 85,000 to 130,000 clones, around 76% seen only once; the top ten take roughly 6%. The chain carries TRBV7-2 and TRBJ1-3; possible D gene TRBD1, 6 bases. This clonotype was obtained from a woman aged 45 to 65 in good health and CMV-seropositive. Sequenced input: PBMCs. For the CDR3, the DNA is TGTGCCAGCAGCTTAGGGCCGGGACACTCATCTGGAAACACCATATATTTT. This encodes CASSLGPGHSSGNTIYF.